This TCR beta chain was identified in a study of OX40 agonist ivuxolimab in advanced cancers. A word on this clone: Its antigen is currently unknown.

This CDR3 contains 12 residues. Germline CDR1 reads SQVTM; CDR2 reads ANQGSEA. Trimming removed 6 bases at V and 2 bases at J, with 10 bases between. Generated by immunoSEQ multiplex PCR, the TCRdb table keeps only in-frame clones and is missing some. Among fewer than 20,000 clones, around 88% were seen once, and the ten largest hold less than 5%. Findings and limits, study-wide: Researchers report that CD8+ T cells had, on average, more expanded clones than CD4+. Not determined was the antigen specificity of the expanded peripheral T cells.

Sequenced material: CD4+ or CD8+ T cells sorted from blood, taken in a trial of the OX40 agonist ivuxolimab. The chain combines TRBV29-1 with TRBJ1-2; D is possibly TRBD1 (5 bases). This TCR came from an adult with an advanced solid tumor such as melanoma, head and neck, liver or kidney cancer. CDR3 bases: TGCAGCGTGACGGGGGACAACTATGGCTACACCTTC. Protein sequence: CSVTGDNYGYTF.